This T cell receptor beta chain is from a study of T cells after yellow fever vaccination. Trimming shortened V by 3 bases and J by 4 bases, and 13 bases separated the two germline ends. Looked up from germline, CDR1 is KGHSH and CDR2 is LQKENI. This CDR3 is 15 amino acids long. TCRdb ran MiXCR on the 5' RACE reads and lists one entry per CDR3 protein. Of roughly 310,000 distinct CDR3 sequences in the sample, more than 8.5% were seen once. The receptor was derived from a man aged 18 to 35 who received the YFV17D yellow fever vaccine. The gene calls are TRBV18 and TRBJ2-1; maybe TRBD1 (5 bases). This specimen was PBMCs, taken on the day of the first yellow fever vaccination. The CDR3 reads CASSPQGTEYNEQFF. Written as DNA, the CDR3 is TGTGCCAGCTCACCCCAGGGTACGGAGTACAATGAGCAGTTCTTC. Looking up the rest from reference TRBV18 and TRBJ2-1 gives the full variable domain: NAGVMQNPRHLVRRRGQEARLRCSPMKGHSHVYWYRQLPEEGLKFMVYLQKENIIDESGMPKERFSAEFPKEGPSILRIQQVVRGDSAAYFCASSPQGTEYNEQFFGPGTRLTVL.